The clone carrying this T cell receptor (beta chain) was observed a few times. Antigen specificity is unknown. 5'RACE template switching generated TCR cDNA, adding a universal primer site and UMIs. Using its own MiXCR run on the 5' RACE reads, TCRdb lists one record per CDR3 protein. The sample contains about 320,000 distinct CDR3 sequences, approximately 4% of which appear only once. V was trimmed by 6 bases and J by 5 bases, leaving 13 bases between them. The CDR3 is made up of 14 amino acids. Germline V lookup: CDR1 MNHNY, CDR2 SVGAGI (reference sequence). This record comes from a study of T cells after yellow fever vaccination. Study observations and caveats: It was a weaker secondary response, yet one that peaked faster, at day 5 versus 15. Most primary-vaccination clones recurred post-booster (roughly 97% CD4, roughly 87% CD8).

V is TRBV6-6 and J is TRBJ2-2; D possibly corresponds to TRBD1 (6 bases). The TCR originated in a man aged 18 to 29 who received the YFV17D yellow fever vaccine. Sequencing used PBMCs, obtained 15 days after the yellow fever booster vaccination. The CDR3 region is CASRPIGGTGELFF. Here the CDR3 DNA reads TGTGCCAGCAGACCGATAGGGGGTACCGGGGAGCTGTTTTTT.